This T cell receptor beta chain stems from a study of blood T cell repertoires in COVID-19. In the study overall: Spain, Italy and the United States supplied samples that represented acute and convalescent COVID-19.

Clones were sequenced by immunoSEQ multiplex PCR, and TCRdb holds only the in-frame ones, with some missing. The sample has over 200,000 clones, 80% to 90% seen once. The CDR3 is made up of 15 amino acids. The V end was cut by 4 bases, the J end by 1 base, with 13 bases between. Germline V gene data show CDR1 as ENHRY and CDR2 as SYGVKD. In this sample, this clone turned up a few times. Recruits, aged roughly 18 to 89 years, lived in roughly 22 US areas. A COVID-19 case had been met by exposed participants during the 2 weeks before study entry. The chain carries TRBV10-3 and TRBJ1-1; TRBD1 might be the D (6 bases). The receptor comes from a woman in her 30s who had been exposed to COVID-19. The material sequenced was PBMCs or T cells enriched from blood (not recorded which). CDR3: CAISGTPGQNTEAFF. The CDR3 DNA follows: TGTGCCATCAGTGGGACCCCGGGACAGAACACTGAAGCTTTCTTT.